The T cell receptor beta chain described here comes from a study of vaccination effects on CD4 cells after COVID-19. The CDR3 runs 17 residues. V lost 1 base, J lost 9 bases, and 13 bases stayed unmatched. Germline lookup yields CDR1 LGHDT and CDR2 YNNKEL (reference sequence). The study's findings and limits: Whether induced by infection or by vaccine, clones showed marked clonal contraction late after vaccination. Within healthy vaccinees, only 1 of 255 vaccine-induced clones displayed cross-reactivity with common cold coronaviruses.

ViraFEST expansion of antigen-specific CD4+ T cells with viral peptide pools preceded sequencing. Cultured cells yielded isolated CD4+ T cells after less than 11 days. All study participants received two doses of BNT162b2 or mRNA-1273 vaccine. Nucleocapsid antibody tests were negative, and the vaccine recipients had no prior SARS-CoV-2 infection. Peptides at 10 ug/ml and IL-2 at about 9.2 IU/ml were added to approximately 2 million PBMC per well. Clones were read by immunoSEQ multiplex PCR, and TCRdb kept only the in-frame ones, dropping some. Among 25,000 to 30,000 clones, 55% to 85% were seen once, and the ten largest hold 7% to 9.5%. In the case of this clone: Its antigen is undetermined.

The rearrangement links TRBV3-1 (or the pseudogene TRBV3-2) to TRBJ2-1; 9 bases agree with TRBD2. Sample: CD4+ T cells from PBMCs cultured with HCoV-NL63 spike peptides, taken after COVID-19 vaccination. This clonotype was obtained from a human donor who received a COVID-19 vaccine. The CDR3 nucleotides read TGTGCCAGCAGCCAAGGGGGCCCGCGGGGGGGCTTGGTTGAGCAGTTCTTC. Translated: CASSQGGPRGGLVEQFF.